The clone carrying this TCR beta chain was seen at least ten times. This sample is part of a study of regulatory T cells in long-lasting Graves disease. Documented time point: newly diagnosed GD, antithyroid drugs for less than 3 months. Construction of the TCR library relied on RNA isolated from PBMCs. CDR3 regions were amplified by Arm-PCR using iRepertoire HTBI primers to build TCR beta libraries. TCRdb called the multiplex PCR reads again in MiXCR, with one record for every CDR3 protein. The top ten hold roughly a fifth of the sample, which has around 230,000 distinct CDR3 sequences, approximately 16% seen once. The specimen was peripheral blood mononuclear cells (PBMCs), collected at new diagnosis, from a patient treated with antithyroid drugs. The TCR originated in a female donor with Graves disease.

The CDR3 DNA is TGTGCCAGCAGCGAAGGGACAGGCTATGGCTACACCTTC. Protein product: CASSEGTGYGYTF. The chain is built from TRBV7-2 and TRBJ1-2; 8 positions match TRBD1. The CDR3 runs to 13 residues. Germline values: CDR1 SGHTA, CDR2 FQGNSA. The V gene end was trimmed by 5 bases and the J gene end by 4 bases; junction bases not matched to a gene: 3. Full variable domain (missing parts from reference TRBV7-2 and TRBJ1-2): GAGVSQSPSNKVTEKGKDVELRCDPISGHTALYWYRQSLGQGLEFLIYFQGNSAPDKSGLPSDRFSAERTGGSVSTLTIQRTQQEDSAVYLCASSEGTGYGYTFGSGTRLTVV.